The rows below give T cell receptor beta chains drawn from one sample of a study of T-cell memory formation after mild COVID-19. TCRdb analysed the 5' RACE reads with MiXCR anew, one entry per CDR3 protein. The sample records around 470,000 distinct CDR3 sequences, about 19% being singletons. The sample consisted of PBMCs or a T cell subset sorted from them (not recorded which). The receptors shown here come from an adult woman who had mild COVID-19 (a few samples of this study predate the infection). Cell type and time point are not known. Both conserved end residues are part of each CDR3. Each record gives: V gene, J gene, clone size, D gene, CDR3 DNA, CDR3 protein. D genes are given only for firm matches. Only part of the rows carry a size: once, few, many, or a class if the clone is expanded.

>TRBV27|TRBJ1-5|-|-
TGTGCCAGCAGTTTAGAGGGCTTGGGTAATCAGCCCCAGCATTTT
CASSLEGLGNQPQHF
>TRBV6-6|TRBJ2-7|many|-
TGTGCCAGCAGTTACGGCGAGCAGTACTTC
CASSYGEQYF
>TRBV3-1|TRBJ2-5|-|-
TGTGCCAGCAGCCATCAGGGCCTCCAAGAGACCCAGTACTTC
CASSHQGLQETQYF
>TRBV7-2|TRBJ1-2|many|-
TGTGCCAGCAGCTTAGAGACGGTCCTCTATGGCTACACCTTC
CASSLETVLYGYTF
>TRBV30|TRBJ1-6|-|-
TGTGCCTGGAGTAAACGTTCCGACAGGTTTTTGCGACAGGACTTT
CAWSKRSDRFLRQDF
>TRBV3-1|TRBJ1-6|few|-
TGTGCCAGCAGTCTTCAGGGGAATTCACCCCTCCACTTT
CASSLQGNSPLHF
>TRBV10-3|TRBJ2-1|few|TRBD2
TGTGCCATCAGCCCGAACGGGGCGGGAGAGGTTGAGCAGTTCTTC
CAISPNGAGEVEQFF
>TRBV24-1|TRBJ2-1|few|TRBD2
TGTGCCACCAGTGGGTTGGCGGGGGTGATCAATGAGCAGTTCTTC
CATSGLAGVINEQFF
>TRBV12-5|TRBJ1-1|-|-
TGTGCTAGTGCCCCGACAGACACTGAAGCTTTCTTT
CASAPTDTEAFF
>TRBV7-3|TRBJ2-1|-|-
TGTGCCAGCAGCTTAAGGGGAGATGATGAGCAGTTCTTC
CASSLRGDDEQFF
>TRBV7-2|TRBJ1-2|once|TRBD1
TGTGCCAGCAGCTTAGTTGGAGGGGGCGACGGCTACACCTTC
CASSLVGGGDGYTF
>TRBV12-3/TRBV12-4|TRBJ2-5|-|-
TGTGCCAGCACCAACCGGGTTGGGGAGACCCAGTACTTC
CASTNRVGETQYF
>TRBV7-6|TRBJ1-2|-|-
TGTGCCAGCAGCTTAGCGCAGTTCTCGAGGGATGGCTACACCTTC
CASSLAQFSRDGYTF
>TRBV18|TRBJ2-6|-|-
TGTGCCAGCTCACCACGTACAAGTACGCCGGGTTCGGGGGCCAACGTCCTGACTTTC
CASSPRTSTPGSGANVLTF
>TRBV3-1|TRBJ1-1|few|TRBD1
TGTGCCAGCAGCCTTAGGGGGCAGAGCACTGAAGCTTTCTTT
CASSLRGQSTEAFF
>TRBV20-1|TRBJ1-6|-|-
TGCAGTTCCAGAGGGGCGGAAAGCTCCTATAATTCACCCCTCCACTTT
CSSRGAESSYNSPLHF
>TRBV30|TRBJ2-1|-|TRBD2
TGTGCCTGGAGTGGAGGCACTAGCGGGAGTCGGGAGCAGTTCTTC
CAWSGGTSGSREQFF
>TRBV4-1|TRBJ2-1|-|TRBD2
TGCGCCAGCAGCCATAGAGCGGGGACCGAGAGGGCCAATGAGCAGTTCTTC
CASSHRAGTERANEQFF
>TRBV15|TRBJ1-5|-|-
TGTGCCACCAGCAGAGAGCTGGGGGGGGGAAGGCAGCCCCAGCATTTT
CATSRELGGGRQPQHF
>TRBV12-3/TRBV12-4|TRBJ2-2|-|TRBD1
TGTGCCAGCAGATTCCTGTGGGGACAGGGCGCCGGGGAGCTGTTTTTT
CASRFLWGQGAGELFF
>TRBV5-5|TRBJ1-1|few|-
TGTGCCAGCAGCTTGGCCTCGTTACAGTGGGCTTTCTTT
CASSLASLQWAFF
>TRBV7-3|TRBJ1-2|-|TRBD1
TGTGCCAGCAGCTCAAACCCGGGACAGGGGTATGGCTACACCTTC
CASSSNPGQGYGYTF
>TRBV10-3|TRBJ2-7|few|TRBD1
TGTGCCATCAGCCCGGGACAGTTAAGCTCCTACGAGCAGTACTTC
CAISPGQLSSYEQYF
>TRBV12-3/TRBV12-4|TRBJ1-5|many|-
TGTGCCAGCAGCCCGGACAATCAGCCCCAGCATTTT
CASSPDNQPQHF
>TRBV29-1|TRBJ2-7|-|-
TGCAGCGTTGGTGAGGGACTCCGCGAGCAGTACTTC
CSVGEGLREQYF
>TRBV5-1|TRBJ1-6|-|-
TGCGCCAGCACTCCGGGGGCTAGCAATTCACCCCTCCACTTT
CASTPGASNSPLHF
>TRBV9|TRBJ2-5|-|TRBD2
TGTGCCAGCAGCGTAGGTCTGAGGGCCGGGGGGGAGACCCAGTACTTC
CASSVGLRAGGETQYF
>TRBV12-3/TRBV12-4|TRBJ2-1|few|TRBD1
TGTGCCAGCAGTCCGCCGACAGGGGCAAACAATGAGCAGTTCTTC
CASSPPTGANNEQFF
>TRBV12-3/TRBV12-4|TRBJ2-3|few|TRBD1
TGTGCCAGCAGTCATCTGACAGGGGGCAGGCATACGCAGTATTTT
CASSHLTGGRHTQYF
>TRBV7-2|TRBJ1-2|-|-
TGTGCCAGCAGCTCTGCAGGGTGGGATGGCTACACCTTC
CASSSAGWDGYTF
>TRBV20-1|TRBJ2-4|many|TRBD1
TGCAGTGCTAGCACCCTGGGACCCCAGGGGGACATTCAGTACTTC
CSASTLGPQGDIQYF
>TRBV29-1|TRBJ2-2|few|-
TGCAGCGTTCCGGACACAAACACCGGGGAGCTGTTTTTT
CSVPDTNTGELFF
>TRBV9|TRBJ1-4|few|-
TGTGCCAGCAGCGTACCCGGCGGTCTTTCAACTAATGAAAAACTGTTTTTT
CASSVPGGLSTNEKLFF
>TRBV7-2|TRBJ1-1|-|-
TGTGCCAGCAGCTTACTCCCCACTGAAGCTTTCTTT
CASSLLPTEAFF
>TRBV12-3/TRBV12-4|TRBJ2-5|few|TRBD1
TGTGCCAGCAGTCCCCGGACAGGACTGAAGGAGACCCAGTACTTC
CASSPRTGLKETQYF
>TRBV12-3/TRBV12-4|TRBJ2-7|-|TRBD1
TGTGCCAGCAGATGGACAGGAGCCTACGAGCAGTACTTC
CASRWTGAYEQYF
>TRBV20-1|TRBJ1-5|-|TRBD1
TGCAGTGCCCCCACCGCACAGGGGCCCAATCAGCCCCAGCATTTT
CSAPTAQGPNQPQHF
>TRBV25-1|TRBJ2-1|many|TRBD1
TGTGCCAGCAGTGACCCCGGGACAGGGGGAAATGAGCAGTTCTTC
CASSDPGTGGNEQFF
>TRBV12-3/TRBV12-4|TRBJ2-1|-|TRBD2
TGTGCCAGCAGTAAGACTAGCGGGGCGGACAATGAGCAGTTCTTC
CASSKTSGADNEQFF
>TRBV14|TRBJ2-1|many|TRBD2
TGTGCCAGCAGCCAAGATCTGGGGGGGGAGCAGTTCTTC
CASSQDLGGEQFF
>TRBV5-5|TRBJ2-3|-|-
TGTGCCAGCAGCTTGGCGGCGGGCTCCGCAGGAGATACGCAGTATTTT
CASSLAAGSAGDTQYF
>TRBV4-1|TRBJ2-7|few|-
TGCGCCAGCAGCCAAGCTGGGGCCCACGAGCAGTACTTC
CASSQAGAHEQYF
>TRBV7-6|TRBJ2-1|few|TRBD1
TGTGCCAGCAGCCCGGGGACAGGAAGCTCCTACAATGAGCAGTTCTTC
CASSPGTGSSYNEQFF
>TRBV5-6|TRBJ2-7|few|-
TGTGCCAGCAGCCGAGGGGTTGCAGGCGAGCAGTACTTC
CASSRGVAGEQYF
>TRBV15|TRBJ1-5|few|-
TGTGCCACCAGCACTTATCGCCGACACGGCAATCAGCCCCAGCATTTT
CATSTYRRHGNQPQHF
>TRBV2|TRBJ1-5|few|-
TGTGCCAGCAGGGATCCGGGTTATAGCAATCAGCCCCAGCATTTT
CASRDPGYSNQPQHF
>TRBV6-2/TRBV6-3|TRBJ1-5|-|TRBD1
TGTGCCAGCAACACCTCCCTCTCCTCCCGAGCAGGGGGGAAGAATCAGCCCCAGCATTTT
CASNTSLSSRAGGKNQPQHF
>TRBV24-1|TRBJ2-2|-|-
TGTGCCACCAGTGACGCACCTCGATCCGGGGAGCTGTTTTTT
CATSDAPRSGELFF
>TRBV12-3/TRBV12-4|TRBJ1-2|-|-
TGTGCCAGCAGTTTAGGGTTTACGGACTATGGCTACACCTTC
CASSLGFTDYGYTF
>TRBV5-1|TRBJ2-3|-|TRBD2
TGCGCCAGCAGCATAGAAGCGGGGGGGAGCACAGATACGCAGTATTTT
CASSIEAGGSTDTQYF
>TRBV12-3/TRBV12-4|TRBJ1-5|many|-
TGTGCCAGCAGTTTAGGAAGAAATCAGCCCCAGCATTTT
CASSLGRNQPQHF
>TRBV12-3/TRBV12-4|TRBJ1-6|few|-
TGTGCCAGCAGTTGGACGTCTTCACCCCTCCACTTT
CASSWTSSPLHF
>TRBV4-3|TRBJ2-6|few|TRBD1
TGCGCCAGCAGCCAACGGACAGGGGATTCCGGGGCCAACGTCCTGACTTTC
CASSQRTGDSGANVLTF
>TRBV5-1|TRBJ2-7|once|-
TGCGCCAGCAGCCCCCCCCCTCCTTACTTC
CASSPPPPYF
>TRBV12-3/TRBV12-4|TRBJ1-2|few|-
TGTGCCAGCAGTTTCCAGGCTAACTATGGCTACACCTTC
CASSFQANYGYTF